This entry concerns a single T cell receptor beta chain. It has no known antigen specificity. There are no base qualities to consult, and no much larger clone falls within one base. This specimen belongs to a study of T cell changes during pregnancy in multiple sclerosis (dated by TCRdb to between 2017 and 2020). With regard to the full study: The study looked at changes in the T cell repertoire across pregnancy in women with multiple sclerosis.

Library method: the immunoSEQ multiplex PCR assay. TCRdb stores this immuneACCESS table with in-frame sequences only. Part of the clones is absent; in the studies checked, under half of the shortfall reflects unresolved V genes, and no reason is known for the rest. Here the sample has approximately 24,000 clones; roughly 90% occur a single time. Of the sample, roughly 9% falls within the top ten clones. The CDR3 measures 19 amino acids from cysteine to phenylalanine. The only DNA kept is the CDR3, 57 bases in frame from the first base. V is pared back by 2 bases and J by 0 bases, with 21 bases lying between the germline termini. As encoded in the germline V gene, CDR1 is MGHRA while CDR2 is YSYEKL.

This clonotype was sampled from a female donor in good health, enrolled as a control in a pregnancy study. The sample consisted of CD8+ T cells from peripheral blood mononuclear cells, taken in the third trimester of pregnancy. In this chain, TRBV4-1 is recombined with TRBJ2-3; a weak D assignment points to TRBD2 (7 bases agree). The sequence in DNA is TGCGCCAGCAGCCAAAAAGGGGGATTGGGGGGGGCTAGCACAGATACGCAGTATTTT. Its translation reads: CASSQKGGLGGASTDTQYF.